The source of this T cell receptor beta chain is a study of OX40 agonist ivuxolimab in advanced cancers. Across the whole study: Among those enrolled, mean age was about 58 years (range roughly 23 to 79) and 82.7% were male.

The data were produced by immunoSEQ multiplex PCR, yet TCRdb's version contains in-frame clones alone and is incomplete. The sample lists more than 50,000 clones, around 85% seen once, with roughly 0.9% in the top ten. The cohort excluded patients with autoimmune disease history or systemic immunosuppression. As concerns this clone: Its antigen is not known.

The length of the CDR3 is 17 residues. Study-wide points: The CD4+ and CD8+ T cells in the blood had expanded clonally by week 6 at 0.1 to 3.0 mg/kg. The specificity for antigen of the expanded peripheral T cells was not determined.

The sample was CD4+ or CD8+ T cells sorted from blood, taken in a trial of the OX40 agonist ivuxolimab. The gene calls are TRBV7-5 and TRBJ2-5; the table calls TRBD2, which could not be checked here. TRBV7-5 is annotated as a pseudogene. The receptor comes from an adult with an advanced solid tumor such as melanoma, head and neck, liver or kidney cancer. The CDR3 sequence is CARSFHGLAGELETQYF. CDR3 nucleotide sequence: TGTGCCAGAAGCTTCCACGGACTAGCGGGGGAGCTAGAGACCCAGTACTTC.